Listed below are T cell receptor beta chains from one sample, sequenced in a study of T cell responses to AZD1222 COVID-19 vaccine. Sequenced by immunoSEQ multiplex PCR; TCRdb stores in-frame clones only, minus some. The sample holds roughly 200,000 clones, roughly 91% seen once. Source: peripheral blood, taken on day 0 of MenACWY control vaccination. The source is an adult in good health. Both conserved end residues are part of each CDR3. D genes are given only for firm matches. Rows may omit the clone size; those that give it use once, few, many or a size class.

>12|TRBJ1-2|.|.|TRBV6-5
CASSYGRGGYTF
TGTGCCAGCAGTTACGGTAGAGGAGGCTACACCTTC
>14|TRBJ2-5|.|.|TRBV5-1
CASSLGGGAETQYF
TGCGCCAGCAGCTTGGGGGGAGGAGCAGAGACCCAGTACTTC
>13|TRBJ1-1|.|TRBD1|TRBV29-1
CSDTTGVNTEAFF
TGCAGCGATACCACAGGGGTGAACACTGAAGCTTTCTTT
>13|TRBJ2-3|.|.|TRBV7-2
CASSLSRTDTQYF
TGTGCCAGCAGCTTAAGTCGGACGGATACGCAGTATTTT
>19|TRBJ2-1|.|TRBD1|TRBV18
CASTTAGTGRFSSYNEQFF
TGTGCCAGCACAACCGCTGGGACAGGGCGATTTAGCTCCTACAATGAGCAGTTCTTC
>15|TRBJ1-5|.|TRBD1|TRBV5-1
CASSLGQGDNQPQHF
TGCGCCAGCAGCTTGGGGCAGGGGGACAATCAGCCCCAGCATTTT
>16|TRBJ1-6|.|.|TRBV4-1
CASSSGTGVLRSPLHF
TGCGCCAGCAGCTCCGGGACCGGAGTCCTTCGTTCACCCCTCCACTTT
>13|TRBJ2-1|.|.|TRBV7-2
CASNQGFPTEQFF
TGTGCCAGTAATCAGGGTTTTCCCACTGAGCAGTTCTTC
>16|TRBJ1-3|.|.|TRBV5-6
CASSGNVHPGRNTIYF
TGTGCCAGCAGCGGGAACGTACACCCGGGCCGGAACACCATATATTTT
>17|TRBJ2-7|.|TRBD2|TRBV3-1/TRBV3-2
CASSQTSGGPRSYEQYF
TGTGCCAGCAGCCAAACTAGCGGGGGACCCCGGTCCTACGAGCAGTACTTC
>13|TRBJ2-1|.|TRBD2|TRBV29-1
CSVRASGGNEQFF
TGCAGCGTTCGGGCTAGCGGGGGTAATGAGCAGTTCTTC
>15|TRBJ1-5|.|.|TRBV30
CAWSAQGVGNQPQHF
TGTGCCTGGAGTGCACAGGGCGTAGGGAATCAGCCCCAGCATTTT
>12|TRBJ2-3|.|.|TRBV5-4
CASSSDTDTQYF
TGTGCCAGCAGCTCTGACACAGATACGCAGTATTTT
>17|TRBJ1-1|.|TRBD1|TRBV10-3
CAISLHAPGQGGSEAFF
TGTGCCATCAGTCTTCACGCTCCTGGACAGGGGGGGTCTGAAGCTTTCTTT
>15|TRBJ1-1|.|TRBD1|TRBV3-1/TRBV3-2
CASTRRGLRTEEAFF
TGTGCCAGCACCCGCAGGGGGTTAAGAACAGAGGAAGCTTTCTTT
>12|TRBJ1-2|once|.|TRBV6-5
CASSFPEGEDTF
TGTGCCAGCAGTTTCCCAGAGGGGGAGGACACCTTC
>14|TRBJ2-7|.|.|TRBV7-8
CASSSRVAVYEQYF
TGTGCCAGCAGCTCCCGGGTGGCGGTTTACGAGCAGTACTTC
>15|TRBJ1-2|.|TRBD1|TRBV19
CASSLGQGIDYGYTF
TGTGCCAGTAGTCTGGGACAGGGAATAGACTATGGCTACACCTTC
>13|TRBJ1-1|.|.|TRBV2
CASSEEVNTEAFF
TGTGCCAGCAGTGAAGAAGTGAACACTGAAGCTTTCTTT
>13|TRBJ1-1|.|.|TRBV12-3/TRBV12-4
CASSYSRNTEAFF
TGTGCCAGCAGTTATTCAAGGAACACTGAAGCTTTCTTT
>15|TRBJ1-3|.|TRBD1|TRBV5-1
CASSRDRGAGNTIYF
TGCGCCAGCAGCAGGGACAGGGGGGCTGGAAACACCATATATTTT
>15|TRBJ1-1|.|TRBD1|TRBV9
CASSVGGTGNTEAFF
TGTGCCAGCAGCGTAGGGGGGACAGGGAACACTGAAGCTTTCTTT
>12|TRBJ1-2|.|TRBD1|TRBV3-1/TRBV3-2
CASSQQGGRVTF
TGTGCCAGCAGCCAACAAGGGGGCAGGGTCACCTTC
>15|TRBJ1-2|.|TRBD1|TRBV5-6
CASRISGTGGYGYTF
TGTGCCAGCAGAATATCTGGGACAGGGGGCTATGGCTACACCTTC
>14|TRBJ2-7|.|.|TRBV9
CASSVGGLEYEQYF
TGTGCCAGCAGCGTTGGCGGTCTGGAATACGAGCAGTACTTC
>12|TRBJ1-1|.|.|TRBV19
CASSMGGLAAFF
TGTGCCAGTAGTATGGGGGGGCTGGCAGCTTTCTTT
>14|TRBJ1-1|.|.|TRBV5-1
CASSLERGITEAFF
TGCGCCAGCAGCTTGGAGCGGGGCATCACTGAAGCTTTCTTT
>16|TRBJ2-1|few|.|TRBV14
CASSQVGGGLYNEQFF
TGTGCCAGCAGCCAAGTGGGGGGGGGCCTCTACAATGAGCAGTTCTTC
>14|TRBJ1-3|.|.|TRBV5-4
CASSSGSSGNTIYF
TGTGCCAGCAGCTCGGGGAGCTCTGGAAACACCATATATTTT
>12|TRBJ2-1|.|.|TRBV20-1
CSASPTYNEQFF
TGCAGTGCTAGTCCAACCTACAATGAGCAGTTCTTC
>16|TRBJ1-6|.|.|TRBV10-3
CAISEGFPSNNSPLHF
TGTGCCATCAGTGAGGGGTTCCCAAGTAATAATTCACCCCTCCACTTT
>15|TRBJ2-6|.|.|TRBV5-1
CASSLSISGANVLTF
TGCGCCAGCAGCTTGAGTATCTCTGGGGCCAACGTCCTGACTTTC
>16|TRBJ2-7|.|.|TRBV19
CASSKGRQGGSYEQYF
TGTGCCAGTAGTAAGGGGCGGCAGGGAGGATCCTACGAGCAGTACTTC
>13|TRBJ1-2|.|.|TRBV29-1
CSVGTGSNYGYTF
TGCAGCGTTGGAACAGGGTCTAACTATGGCTACACCTTC
>14|TRBJ1-2|.|TRBD1|TRBV30
CAWSGRTGGYGYTF
TGTGCCTGGAGTGGACGAACAGGGGGCTATGGCTACACCTTC
>13|TRBJ1-2|.|.|TRBV7-8
CASSFRRGNGYTF
TGTGCCAGCAGCTTCAGAAGGGGCAATGGCTACACCTTC
>13|TRBJ1-1|.|.|TRBV27
CASRRGEWTEAFF
TGTGCCAGCAGGAGAGGAGAGTGGACTGAAGCTTTCTTT
>13|TRBJ2-7|.|.|TRBV12-3/TRBV12-4
CASSLRAPSEQYF
TGTGCCAGCAGCCTCAGGGCCCCTAGCGAGCAGTACTTC
>16|TRBJ2-7|once|.|TRBV21-1
CASSAGGWRNRGEQYF
TGTGCCAGCAGCGCCGGGGGCTGGAGGAATCGAGGCGAGCAGTACTTC
>16|TRBJ2-3|.|TRBD1|TRBV24-1
CATSEYRGGGTDTQYF
TGTGCCACCAGTGAATACAGGGGCGGTGGCACAGATACGCAGTATTTT
>13|TRBJ1-1|.|TRBD1|TRBV19
CASSIQGATEAFF
TGTGCCAGTAGTATTCAGGGGGCCACTGAAGCTTTCTTT
>15|TRBJ1-2|.|TRBD1|TRBV27
CASSPPGGQGQGYTF
TGTGCCAGCAGTCCTCCCGGGGGACAGGGGCAAGGCTACACCTTC
>16|TRBJ1-1|once|TRBD1|TRBV6-2/TRBV6-3
CASSYSSTGGRTEAFF
TGTGCCAGCAGTTACTCCTCGACAGGGGGCAGGACTGAAGCTTTCTTT
>15|TRBJ1-5|.|.|TRBV5-8
CASSFRAGGSQPQHF
TGTGCCAGCAGCTTCAGGGCAGGCGGGAGTCAGCCCCAGCATTTT
>14|TRBJ2-2|once|TRBD2|TRBV7-8
CASSWGTSPGELFF
TGTGCCAGCAGCTGGGGGACTAGCCCCGGGGAGCTGTTTTTT
>11|TRBJ2-1|.|.|TRBV2
CASSDNNEQFF
TGTGCCAGCTCTGACAACAATGAGCAGTTCTTC
>13|TRBJ2-5|once|.|TRBV6-2/TRBV6-3
CASSGRWGETQYF
TGTGCCAGCAGTGGAAGATGGGGAGAGACCCAGTACTTC
>15|TRBJ1-1|.|.|TRBV4-1
CASSQALDANTEAFF
TGCGCCAGCAGCCAAGCCCTGGACGCGAACACTGAAGCTTTCTTT
>15|TRBJ2-2|.|TRBD1|TRBV2
CASQGQGVDTGELFF
TGTGCCAGTCAAGGACAGGGCGTAGACACCGGGGAGCTGTTTTTT
>16|TRBJ2-3|.|TRBD1|TRBV5-1
CASSYDRAERGDTQYF
TGCGCCAGCAGCTACGACAGGGCCGAACGTGGAGATACGCAGTATTTT
>16|TRBJ2-7|.|.|TRBV4-1
CASSQKLGTVPYEQYF
TGCGCCAGCAGCCAAAAACTAGGGACCGTCCCCTACGAGCAGTACTTC
>11|TRBJ2-2|.|.|TRBV30
CAWSDLWELFF
TGTGCCTGGAGCGACTTGTGGGAGCTGTTTTTT
>15|TRBJ2-1|.|.|TRBV29-1
CSYTPGGPGYNEQFF
TGCAGCTACACCCCCGGGGGGCCGGGGTACAATGAGCAGTTCTTC
>14|TRBJ2-2|.|.|TRBV3-1/TRBV3-2
CASSQVRPGGELFF
TGTGCCAGCAGCCAAGTGCGGCCGGGCGGGGAGCTGTTTTTT